The 13 T cell receptor beta chains listed next were all sequenced from one sample in a study of PD-1 blockade in classical Hodgkin lymphoma. Every patient was affected by relapse after autologous stem cell transplantation, while exposure to brentuximab vedotin was not uniform. Repertoires were generated with immunoSEQ multiplex PCR, while TCRdb's copy carries only in-frame clones and drops some. Here the sample spans approximately 98,000 clones, about 89% being singletons. The specimen was peripheral blood mononuclear cells (PBMCs), collected before the second cycle of nivolumab. The source is a human donor with classical Hodgkin lymphoma.

The chain uses TRBV28 and TRBJ1-3; D perhaps matches TRBD1 (6 bases). Trimming stripped 2 bases from V and 0 bases from J, with 11 bases between. Germline-derived CDR1 and CDR2 are MDHEN and SYDVKM. The CDR3 runs 16 residues. The CDR3 is CASSLLTGSSGNTIYF. The CDR3 DNA follows: TGTGCCAGCAGTTTACTCACAGGGAGCTCTGGAAACACCATATATTTT.

V usage is TRBV6-5 and J usage is TRBJ2-1; no definite D call. Trimming took 6 bases from V and 1 from J, leaving 10 bases between them. The germline V gene encodes CDR1 MNHEY and CDR2 SVGAGI. The CDR3 totals 14 residues. CDR3 sequence reads: CASSLGRSYNEQFF. The CDR3 DNA reads TGTGCCAGCAGCCTTGGCAGATCCTACAATGAGCAGTTCTTC.

The rearrangement links TRBV19 to TRBJ2-2; 8 bases fit TRBD1. This CDR3 comprises 18 residues. V was clipped by 8 bases and J by 2 bases; unmatched bases: 16. Looked up from germline, CDR1 is LNHDA and CDR2 is SQIVND (reference sequence). CDR3 sequence reads: CASAPIFTGTGNTGELFF. The CDR3 DNA reads TGTGCCAGTGCCCCAATCTTTACCGGGACAGGAAACACCGGGGAGCTGTTTTTT.

This chain uses TRBV6-1 with TRBJ1-2; 10 bases match TRBD1. The trim removed 7 bases at V and 3 bases at J, leaving 2 bases unmatched. This CDR3 has 13 amino acids. The germline V gene encodes CDR1 MNHNS and CDR2 SASEGT. This CDR3 is CASMDRGDYGYTF. In DNA, the CDR3 is TGTGCCAGCATGGACAGGGGGGACTATGGCTACACCTTC.

The chain uses TRBV4-2 and TRBJ2-7; the D is unclear. Per germline, CDR1 LGHNA and CDR2 YNFKEQ. Trimming took 1 base from V and 3 from J, leaving 7 bases between them. This CDR3 region has 13 residues. CDR3 residues: CASSQGWGYEQYF. CDR3 nucleotides: TGTGCCAGCAGCCAAGGGTGGGGCTACGAGCAGTACTTC.

The chain employs TRBV7-9 and TRBJ2-3; 9 positions match TRBD1. Germline CDR1 SEHNR, CDR2 FQNEAQ (reference sequence). The CDR3 runs 16 residues. With V trimmed by 5 bases and J by 0 bases, 6 bases remained unmatched. The CDR3 is CASSRTGGLSTDTQYF. CDR3 nucleotides: TGTGCCAGCAGCCGTACAGGGGGCCTTAGCACAGATACGCAGTATTTT. Filled out from reference TRBV7-9 and TRBJ2-3, the complete variable domain reads DTGVSQNPRHKITKRGQNVTFRCDPISEHNRLYWYRQTLGQGPEFLTYFQNEAQLEKSRLLSDRFSAERPKGSFSTLEIQRTEQGDSAMYLCASSRTGGLSTDTQYFGPGTRLTVL.

The chain links TRBV5-1 to TRBJ1-1, with D perhaps matching TRBD1 (6 bases). CDR1 is SGHRS and CDR2 is YFSETQ in the germline V gene. CDR3 length: 13 amino acids. Deletions cut 2 bases from V and 8 bases from J, with 13 bases between. The CDR3 DNA follows: TGCGCCAGCAGCTTAGACAGGTCAATAGAAGCTTTCTTT. It codes for CASSLDRSIEAFF. Together with reference TRBV5-1 and TRBJ1-1, the CDR3 gives the full variable domain: KAGVTQTPRYLIKTRGQQVTLSCSPISGHRSVSWYQQTPGQGLQFLFEYFSETQRNKGNFPGRFSGRQFSNSRSEMNVSTLELGDSALYLCASSLDRSIEAFFGQGTRLTVV.

V usage is TRBV2 and J usage is TRBJ2-7; no clear D gene. V was pared by 0 bases and J by 5 bases, with 11 bases between. The CDR3 has 14 amino acids. Germline V lookup: CDR1 SNHLY, CDR2 FYNNEI. The CDR3 DNA sequence: TGTGCCAGCAGTGAAGCTTATTTAACAGACGAGCAGTACTTC. Translation: CASSEAYLTDEQYF. The entire variable domain, with the rest obtained from reference TRBV2 and TRBJ2-7, is as follows: EPEVTQTPSHQVTQMGQEVILRCVPISNHLYFYWYRQILGQKVEFLVSFYNNEISEKSEIFDDQFSVERPDGSNFTLKIRSTKLEDSAMYFCASSEAYLTDEQYFGPGTRLTVT.

The chain recombines TRBV6-1 with TRBJ2-2; D is perhaps TRBD1 (7 bases). CDR1 is MNHNS, CDR2 SASEGT, per germline. V was trimmed by 7 bases and J by 5 bases, leaving 14 bases between them. The CDR3 extends over 14 amino acids. This CDR3 reads CASILTGRTGELFF. The CDR3 nucleotides read TGTGCCAGCATCCTGACAGGGAGGACCGGGGAGCTGTTTTTT.

The rearrangement links TRBV7-9 to TRBJ1-3; D unclear. The CDR3 runs to 15 residues. V lost 5 bases, J lost 2 bases, and 13 bases lay in between. Germline loops: CDR1 SEHNR, CDR2 FQNEAQ (reference sequence). CDR3 sequence: CASSPITAAGNTIYF. CDR3 coding DNA: TGTGCCAGCAGCCCAATCACGGCGGCTGGAAACACCATATATTTT.

V is TRBV4-3 and J is TRBJ2-5; D is possibly TRBD2 (6 bases). Germline-derived CDR1 and CDR2 are LGHNA and YSLEER. The CDR3 loop spans 13 amino acids. Deletions cut 5 bases from V and 5 bases from J, with 12 bases between. The DNA of the CDR3 is TGCGCCAGCAGCTCTATCGGGAGTGAGACCCAGTACTTC. Translating gives CASSSIGSETQYF.

V usage is TRBV11-2 and J usage is TRBJ1-2; no firm D call. CDR3 length: 12 amino acids. Trimming stripped 5 bases from V and 7 bases from J, with 11 bases between. From germline, CDR1 is SGHAT and CDR2 FQNNGV. This CDR3 is CASSHLEGGYTF. The CDR3 coding sequence is TGTGCCAGCAGCCACCTGGAAGGTGGCTACACCTTC.

V and J are TRBV4-1 and TRBJ2-1; 10 nucleotides align to TRBD2. The V segment lost 0 bases and the J segment 4 bases; nucleotides outside the gene matches: 3. The germline gives CDR1 MGHRA, CDR2 YSYEKL. This CDR3 spans 16 amino acids. CDR3 region: CASSQDTAGGYNEQFF. In nucleotides, the CDR3 is TGCGCCAGCAGCCAAGATACAGCGGGAGGGTACAATGAGCAGTTCTTC.